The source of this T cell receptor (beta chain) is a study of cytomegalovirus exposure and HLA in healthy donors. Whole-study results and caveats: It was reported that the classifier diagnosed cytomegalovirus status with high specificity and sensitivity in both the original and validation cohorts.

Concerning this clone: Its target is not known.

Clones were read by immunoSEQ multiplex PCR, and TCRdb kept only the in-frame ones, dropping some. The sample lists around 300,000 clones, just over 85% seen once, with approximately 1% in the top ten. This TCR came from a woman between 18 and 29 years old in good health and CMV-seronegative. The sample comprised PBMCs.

CDR3 sequence reads: CASSVARGHEAFF. DNA for the CDR3: TGTGCCAGCAGCGTAGCAAGGGGCCATGAAGCTTTCTTT. V gene TRBV9 combines with J gene TRBJ1-1; D may be TRBD1 (5 bases). Germline V gene lookup returns CDR1 SGDLS and CDR2 YYNGEE. CDR3 size: 13 residues. The germline V and J ends were trimmed by 0 bases and 7 bases, with 10 bases remaining between them.